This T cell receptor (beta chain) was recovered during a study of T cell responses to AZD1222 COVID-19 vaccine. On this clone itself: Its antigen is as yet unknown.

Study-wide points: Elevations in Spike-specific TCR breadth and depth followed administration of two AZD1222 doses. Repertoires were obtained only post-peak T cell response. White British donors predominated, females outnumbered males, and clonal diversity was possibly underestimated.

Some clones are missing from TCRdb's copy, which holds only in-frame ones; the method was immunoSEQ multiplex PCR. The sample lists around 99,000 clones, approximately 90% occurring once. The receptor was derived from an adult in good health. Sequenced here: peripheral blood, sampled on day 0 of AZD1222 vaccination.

CDR3 sequence (DNA): TGTGCCAGCAGTCCCCCCGGGACAGGACAATCCGGGGAGCTGTTTTTT. Translated, it gives CASSPPGTGQSGELFF. The chain links TRBV6-2 or TRBV6-3 to TRBJ2-2; 8 positions match TRBD1. CDR1 and CDR2 (germline): MNHEY, SVGEGT. The CDR3 covers 16 residues. J lost 6 bases, V lost 5 bases, and 11 bases had no gene match.